The subject of this entry is one T cell receptor (beta chain). This entry comes from a study of T cell changes during pregnancy in multiple sclerosis. The assay was immunoSEQ multiplex PCR, and TCRdb's table has in-frame clones only and misses some. This repertoire shows about 77,000 clones, around 91% found once; its top ten account for 1.5% to 2%. In germline, CDR1 is MNHNS, CDR2 SASEGT. The CDR3 has 16 residues. The ends lost 2 bases at V and 1 base at J; junction bases unmatched: 5. The receptor was derived from a female donor with multiple sclerosis, enrolled in a pregnancy study. The starting material was peripheral blood, obtained before pregnancy. The chain recombines TRBV6-1 with TRBJ1-1, with 9 bases identical to TRBD1. The CDR3 here is CASSESVTGGNTEAFF. The CDR3 coding sequence is TGTGCCAGCAGTGAAAGTGTGACAGGGGGGAACACTGAAGCTTTCTTT.